This T cell receptor (beta chain) was recovered during a study of T cell responses to AZD1222 COVID-19 vaccine (dated by TCRdb to 2020 to 2022). Looking at the study overall: Because spike-specific TCR depth and breadth did not differ between the two schedules, AZD1222 recipients who got a second dose at roughly 4 weeks were pooled with those who got a second dose at roughly 12 weeks. TCR sequencing covered fewer than 250 trial participants: 207 given two doses of AZD1222 and approximately 26 given two doses of MenACWY control vaccine. Trial participants were enrolled by age into subgroups of 18-55, 56-69 and 70-plus years, and about 150, 27 and 61 TCR-sequenced participants, respectively, were included in these subgroups.

General study outcomes and caveats: The 56-69-year group was small, and its depth increase did not reach significance, likely because of low power. A significant rise in spike-specific TCR breadth and depth was observed after two AZD1222 doses relative to day 0 and relative to MenACWY recipients. Participants were mostly white British and included more females than males, and it was suggested by the authors that clonal diversity may have been underestimated. No day 14 peak-response samples were available, so repertoires were characterized only after the peak T cell response. Reportedly, almost half of the unique spike-specific TCRs recognized epitopes lying outside the regions that are mutated in the B.1.351 and B.1.1.7 variants. Conclusions about previously exposed vaccinees are limited because only six or seven AZD1222 recipients were SARS-CoV-2 seropositive at baseline. CD4 TCRs associated with the vaccine covered the entire spike protein, and the dominant responses were in regions 160-218 and 743-854.

The CDR1 and CDR2 encoded by the germline V gene are SGHRS and YFSETQ. The CDR3 has 15 amino acids, counting the end cysteine and phenylalanine. Just the 45-base CDR3 DNA is kept, in frame starting at base 1. Unmatched junction bases come to 6, with V trimmed by 0 bases and J by 5 bases. To note about this clone: Which antigen it targets is not known. No qualities accompany the bases; no much larger clone lies one base away.

The CDR3 regions of human TCRbeta chains were subjected to immunosequencing. In the source study's methods: TCRs in the repertoires were matched against a reference library of SARS-CoV-2-specific TCRs that had been generated with the MIRA antigen-specificity platform. Breadth was defined as the fraction of unique TCRs that were SARS-CoV-2-associated. Depth was defined as the fraction of total T cells that were SARS-CoV-2-associated. Using the MIRA data, each spike-specific TCR was assigned both to the spike region to which the TCR was reactive and to a CD4 or CD8 class. Log10-transformed breadth and depth values were compared by one-way ANOVA with Sidak's multiple comparisons tests. The table comes from immuneACCESS by way of TCRdb, which keeps in-frame sequences with V and J called. Part of the clones is missing from these tables; in studies checked, under half for an unresolved V gene and the rest for unknown reasons. V, J and clone size were drawn from that table, and D and trimming were deduced from the DNA. The table for this sample lists some 120,000 clones; more than 85% of them were counted only once. The top ten clones comprise roughly 7.4% of the sample.

The sample's time point label, in plain terms: baseline before first vaccination. The vaccinee samples were drawn from two UK trials, COV001 and COV002, one of which was a single-blind randomized controlled phase 2/3 trial testing AZD1222 (ChAdOx1 nCoV-19) in healthy adults. For TCRbeta chain sequencing, PBMC samples from trial participants were taken at day 0 and at day 28 after the second dose. The V gene is TRBV5-1 and the J gene is TRBJ1-2, with 8 bases matching TRBD1. This TCR derives from an adult in good health. The sequences come from peripheral blood, collected on day 0 of AZD1222 vaccination. The nucleotide sequence reads as follows: TGCGCCAGCAGCTTGGATAGACAGGGGAGGTATGGCTACACCTTC. It codes for CASSLDRQGRYGYTF. Reference TRBV5-1 and TRBJ1-2 genes cover what lies past the CDR3, so the full variable domain is KAGVTQTPRYLIKTRGQQVTLSCSPISGHRSVSWYQQTPGQGLQFLFEYFSETQRNKGNFPGRFSGRQFSNSRSEMNVSTLELGDSALYLCASSLDRQGRYGYTFGSGTRLTVV.